Listed here is a single TCR beta chain. The antigen is not known. The source of the sample is a study of cytomegalovirus exposure and HLA in healthy donors. This CDR3 spans 14 amino acids. The germline V gene encodes CDR1 MGHDK and CDR2 SYGVNS. Between the trimmed V and J ends, which lost 6 bases and 6 bases, there was a span of 18 bases. The primer mix had 60 Vbeta and 13 Jbeta primers. TCRdb's table, derived via immunoSEQ multiplex PCR, lists solely in-frame clones and lacks some. This table has 150,000 to 200,000 clones, 75% to 90% appearing once. The study's findings and limits: A later analysis linked a missense DCLRE1C variant to TCR beta V- and J-gene trimming.

Source material: PBMCs. The chain recombines TRBV25-1 with TRBJ2-7; tentatively, D is TRBD1 (6 bases). The origin of this receptor is a girl between 10 and 17 years old in good health and CMV-seropositive. The CDR3 sequence: CASRPAGAVFEQYF. CDR3 bases: TGTGCCAGCAGGCCGGCAGGGGCTGTGTTCGAGCAGTACTTC.